Following are 27 T cell receptor beta chains from one sample sequenced in a study of OX40 agonist ivuxolimab in advanced cancers. TCRdb's table, derived via immunoSEQ multiplex PCR, lists solely in-frame clones and lacks some. The sample includes roughly 50,000 clones, 86% of them seen just once. This specimen consisted of CD4+ or CD8+ T cells sorted from blood, obtained in a trial of the OX40 agonist ivuxolimab. The receptor set was obtained from an adult with an advanced solid tumor such as melanoma, head and neck, liver or kidney cancer.

This sequence joins TRBV18 and TRBJ1-4; tentative D call: TRBD1 (5 bases). V lost 0 bases and J lost 10, with 12 bases in between. This CDR3 region has 14 residues. The germline gives CDR1 KGHSH, CDR2 LQKENI. CDR3 sequence: CASSPPIRDGKLFF. DNA of the CDR3: TGTGCCAGCTCACCACCGATCAGGGATGGAAAACTGTTTTTT.

The gene calls are TRBV27 and TRBJ2-4; 16 bases fit TRBD2. The CDR3 extends over 16 amino acids. The V gene's germline CDR1 is MNHEY and CDR2 SMNVEV (reference sequence). The V and J ends lost 10 bases and 1 base, in that order; junction bases with no gene match: 4. The CDR3 nucleotides are TGTGCCACCGGGACTAGCGGGGGGGTGGCCAAAAACATTCAGTACTTC. It translates to CATGTSGGVAKNIQYF.

This chain connects TRBV5-4 to TRBJ1-3, with 7 bases lining up with TRBD1. The CDR3 consists of 17 residues. The V gene's germline CDR1 is SGHNT and CDR2 YYREEE (reference sequence). V trimming: 3 bases; J trimming: 0 bases; junction bases outside the gene matches: 9. CDR3 DNA sequence: TGTGCCAGCAGCTCGGGGGGACAGTTCCGCTCTGGAAACACCATATATTTT. Encoded protein: CASSSGGQFRSGNTIYF.

The rearrangement links TRBV10-3 to TRBJ1-5; the match to TRBD1 covers 10 bases. This CDR3 has 14 amino acids. The V gene end was trimmed by 4 bases and the J gene end by 7 bases; junction bases not matched to a gene: 4. CDR1 and CDR2 (germline): ENHRY, SYGVKD. In DNA, the CDR3 is TGTGCCATCAGTGGGACAGGGGGGGGACAGCCCCAGCATTTT. It translates to CAISGTGGGQPQHF.

This sequence joins TRBV9 and TRBJ1-1, with D possibly TRBD1 on 5 matching bases. The V gene's germline CDR1 is SGDLS and CDR2 YYNGEE. This CDR3 has 14 amino acids. V lost 2 bases and J lost 1, with 9 bases in between. CDR3 DNA sequence: TGTGCCAGCAGCGTTTCCGGGGGGAACACTGAAGCTTTCTTT. Amino acid sequence: CASSVSGGNTEAFF. Combining the CDR3 with reference TRBV9 and TRBJ1-1 gives the whole variable domain DSGVTQTPKHLITATGQRVTLRCSPRSGDLSVYWYQQSLDQGLQFLIQYYNGEERAKGNILERFSAQQFPDLHSELNLSSLELGDSALYFCASSVSGGNTEAFFGQGTRLTVV.

This chain connects TRBV4-1 to TRBJ2-7, with 11 bases matching TRBD1. The trim removed 5 bases at V and 3 bases at J, leaving 9 bases unmatched. Germline V gene sequence: CDR1 MGHRA, CDR2 YSYEKL. The CDR3 is 16 residues long. The CDR3: CASSEVPGQGVYEQYF. CDR3 coding DNA: TGCGCCAGCAGCGAAGTCCCGGGACAGGGGGTCTACGAGCAGTACTTC.

Turning to this clone: At the DNA level, this CDR3 is encoded by other sequences in the same sample as well. This rearrangement joins TRBV11-2 to TRBJ1-2, with TRBD1 matching 8 bases. Germline V gene data show CDR1 as SGHAT and CDR2 as FQNNGV. Trimming took 5 bases from V and 6 from J; bases not matched to a gene: 5. The CDR3 has 13 residues. CDR3 sequence (DNA): TGTGCCAGCAGCCTCGGACAGGGCCATGGCTACACCTTC. Protein: CASSLGQGHGYTF.

J is TRBJ1-2 and V is TRBV29-1, with TRBD1 as a possible D gene (5 bases). Germline values: CDR1 SQVTM, CDR2 ANQGSEA. CDR3 length: 12 residues. Trimming removed 5 bases at V and 4 bases at J, with 11 bases between. In nucleotides, the CDR3 is TGCAGCGTTTCCAGGGATACCTATGGCTACACCTTC. It translates to CSVSRDTYGYTF. The variable domain in full, completed from reference TRBV29-1 and TRBJ1-2, reads SAVISQKPSRDICQRGTSLTIQCQVDSQVTMMFWYRQQPGQSLTLIATANQGSEATYESGFVIDKFPISRPNLTFSTLTVSNMSPEDSSIYLCSVSRDTYGYTFGSGTRLTVV.

The chain joins TRBV4-1 to TRBJ1-1, with 11 bases aligning to TRBD1. The V gene end was trimmed by 3 bases and the J gene end by 4 bases; junction bases not matched to a gene: 4. Germline assignment: CDR1 MGHRA and CDR2 YSYEKL. The CDR3 covers 15 residues. CDR3 loop: CASSHGTGGSTEAFF. The DNA of the CDR3 is TGCGCCAGCAGCCATGGGACAGGGGGTAGCACTGAAGCTTTCTTT.

The chain uses TRBV18 and TRBJ1-5; TRBD1 matches at 8 bases. From germline, CDR1 is KGHSH and CDR2 LQKENI. V was clipped by 5 bases and J by 2 bases; unmatched bases: 2. The CDR3 totals 14 residues. The DNA for the CDR3 is TGTGCCAGCTCATCGACAGGGGGCAATCAGCCCCAGCATTTT. Translation: CASSSTGGNQPQHF.

This chain joins TRBV27 and TRBJ2-7; TRBD1 is a possible D gene (6 bases). Germline loops: CDR1 MNHEY, CDR2 SMNVEV (reference sequence). The CDR3 runs 12 residues. Trimming removed 6 bases from V and 6 bases from J, with 12 bases in between. The CDR3 loop is CASSLTGLEQYF. The DNA of the CDR3 is TGTGCCAGCAGCCTAACAGGGCTCGAGCAGTACTTC.

V is TRBV5-8 and J is TRBJ2-5; no clear D. The CDR3 loop spans 11 amino acids. The V gene lost 1 base and the J gene lost 5 bases, with 3 bases spanning the gap. Germline assignment: CDR1 SGHTS and CDR2 YDEGEE. In DNA, the CDR3 is TGTGCCAGCAGCTTGATCGAGACCCAGTACTTC. Its protein is CASSLIETQYF.

V usage is TRBV15 and J usage is TRBJ1-2; D is undetermined. The CDR3 covers 16 residues. CDR1 LNHNV and CDR2 YYDKDF come from the germline V gene (reference sequence). V dropped 0 bases and J dropped 4 bases, with 15 bases sitting between them. DNA of the CDR3: TGTGCCACCAGCAGAGATCATAGGGCAGGCTCCTATGGCTACACCTTC. It codes for CATSRDHRAGSYGYTF.

The genes are TRBV18 and TRBJ1-1, with D maybe TRBD1 (5 bases). Germline values: CDR1 KGHSH, CDR2 LQKENI. This CDR3 has 14 residues. V lost 3 bases, J lost 3 bases, and 11 bases lay in between. The CDR3 DNA is TGTGCCAGCTCACCGCTTGGGGGGGACACTGAAGCTTTCTTT. Its translation: CASSPLGGDTEAFF.

This chain joins TRBV5-1 and TRBJ2-2, with 9 bases fitting TRBD2. The V and J ends lost 3 bases and 3 bases, in that order; junction bases with no gene match: 6. CDR1 SGHRS and CDR2 YFSETQ come from the germline V gene. The CDR3 sequence is 16 residues long. The CDR3, as DNA: TGCGCCAGCAGCTCCGGGACTAGCCTTTACACCGGGGAGCTGTTTTTT. Translated, it gives CASSSGTSLYTGELFF.

The chain has TRBV18 and TRBJ1-4; D might be TRBD1 (5 bases). V lost 3 bases and J 2 bases, leaving 10 bases between the germline ends. There are 15 residues in the CDR3. Germline lookup yields CDR1 KGHSH and CDR2 LQKENI. The CDR3 DNA sequence: TGTGCCAGCTCACCCGTGCGGGGGACTAATGAAAAACTGTTTTTT. It specifies CASSPVRGTNEKLFF. The variable domain in full, with the rest retrieved from reference TRBV18 and TRBJ1-4, is NAGVMQNPRHLVRRRGQEARLRCSPMKGHSHVYWYRQLPEEGLKFMVYLQKENIIDESGMPKERFSAEFPKEGPSILRIQQVVRGDSAAYFCASSPVRGTNEKLFFGSGTQLSVL.

The V and J genes are TRBV5-8 and TRBJ1-2, with D unresolved. There are 14 residues in the CDR3. V was trimmed by 2 bases and J by 4 bases, leaving 12 bases between them. The germline V gene encodes CDR1 SGHTS and CDR2 YDEGEE. The CDR3 nucleotides are TGTGCCAGCAGCTTCAAGGGTGCAGCCTATGGCTACACCTTC. Residues: CASSFKGAAYGYTF.

CDR3 DNA: TGTGCCAGCAGCCCGAGAGGCGGGGGGTTCACAGATACGCAGTATTTT. It translates to CASSPRGGGFTDTQYF. The chain is built from TRBV5-4 and TRBJ2-3; 8 nucleotides match TRBD2. Germline CDR1 reads SGHNT; CDR2 reads YYREEE (reference sequence). J gave up 2 bases and V 4 bases, and 9 bases lay outside the gene matches. This CDR3 spans 16 amino acids.

The gene calls are TRBV12-5 and TRBJ2-5; D assignment may be TRBD1 or TRBD2 (5 bases each). The CDR3 length is 15 residues. The germline V gene has CDR1 LGHNT and CDR2 FRNRAP. Trimming left V 1 base short and J 2 bases short, with 11 bases between. The CDR3 nucleotides are TGTGCTAGTGGTTTGGGAGGGGTGTCTCAAGAGACCCAGTACTTC. This gives the protein CASGLGGVSQETQYF.

For the CDR3, the DNA is TGTGCCAGCAGCTTAGTCCCCACCGGGGAGCTGTTTTTT. Its translation is CASSLVPTGELFF. The gene calls are TRBV7-2 and TRBJ2-2; the D is unclear. CDR1 is SGHTA and CDR2 is FQGNSA in the germline V gene. The V and J ends lost 1 base and 4 bases respectively, with 4 bases between them. CDR3 length: 13 residues.

The chain combines TRBV2 with TRBJ1-1; 7 positions agree with TRBD1. V lost 6 bases and J lost 9; bases outside the gene matches: 7. Germline CDR1 reads SNHLY; CDR2 reads FYNNEI. The CDR3 extends over 12 amino acids. CDR3 loop: CASRDDRVKAFF. CDR3 DNA: TGTGCCAGCAGGGACGACAGGGTAAAAGCTTTCTTT.

The CDR3 is CASSATGNMNTEAFF. The DNA for the CDR3 is TGTGCCAGCAGCGCAACAGGCAACATGAACACTGAAGCTTTCTTT. The chain links TRBV5-5 to TRBJ1-1; D possibly corresponds to TRBD1 (5 bases). In germline, CDR1 is SGHKS, CDR2 YYEKEE (reference sequence). Trimming removed 4 bases at V and 0 bases at J, with 13 bases between. The CDR3 is 15 residues long.

The chain combines TRBV5-5 with TRBJ2-5; D gene uncertain. V lost 0 bases and J lost 1, with 16 bases in between. The CDR3 consists of 17 residues. Per the germline V gene, CDR1 is SGHKS and CDR2 is YYEKEE (reference sequence). CDR3 loop: CASSLGGRHLPQETQYF. The CDR3 DNA reads as TGTGCCAGCAGCTTGGGAGGCCGACATCTGCCCCAAGAGACCCAGTACTTC.

CDR3 coding DNA: TGTGCCTGGAGCCGAGGCTTTTCTGGAAACACCATATATTTT. Amino acid sequence: CAWSRGFSGNTIYF. The gene calls are TRBV30 and TRBJ1-3; no definite D call. V gave up 3 bases and J gave up 1 base, with 10 bases separating them. This CDR3 spans 14 amino acids. The V gene's germline CDR1 is GTSNPN and CDR2 SVGIG (reference sequence).

This clone was observed a few times. CDR3 region: CASSQRDTDTQYF. DNA of the CDR3: TGTGCCAGTAGTCAGCGGGACACAGATACGCAGTATTTT. The J gene is TRBJ2-3, the V gene TRBV19; TRBD2 matches at 7 bases. Germline V lookup: CDR1 LNHDA, CDR2 SQIVND (reference sequence). J gave up 2 bases and V 5 bases, and 1 base lay outside the gene matches. This CDR3 spans 13 amino acids.

This rearrangement joins TRBV5-6 to TRBJ2-1, with 9 positions matching TRBD1. V lost 3 bases to trimming and J lost 4 bases; unmatched junction nucleotides: 11. This CDR3 has 17 amino acids. Per the germline V gene, CDR1 is SGHDT and CDR2 is YYEEEE. The CDR3 nucleotides are TGTGCCAGCAGCTCGACGACAGGGGGGTACTCTTACAATGAGCAGTTCTTC. This translates into CASSSTTGGYSYNEQFF.

This rearrangement joins TRBV18 to TRBJ2-1, with 10 bases lining up with TRBD2. With V trimmed by 6 bases and J by 3 bases, 5 bases remained unmatched. The germline gives CDR1 KGHSH, CDR2 LQKENI. The CDR3 runs to 15 residues. The CDR3 is CASSRRTSGYNEQFF. Written as DNA, the CDR3 is TGTGCCAGCTCCCGCCGGACTAGCGGCTACAATGAGCAGTTCTTC.